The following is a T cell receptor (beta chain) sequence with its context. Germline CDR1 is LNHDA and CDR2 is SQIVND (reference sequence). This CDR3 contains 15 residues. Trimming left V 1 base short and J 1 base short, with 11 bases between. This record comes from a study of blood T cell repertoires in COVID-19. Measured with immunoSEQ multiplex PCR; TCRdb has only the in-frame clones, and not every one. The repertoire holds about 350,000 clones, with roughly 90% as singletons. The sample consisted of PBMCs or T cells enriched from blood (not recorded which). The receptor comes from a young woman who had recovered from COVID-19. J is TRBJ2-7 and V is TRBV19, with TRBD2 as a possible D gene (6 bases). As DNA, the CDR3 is TGTGCCAGTAGTATAGCACATGGAGGGTCCTACGAGCAGTACTTC. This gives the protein CASSIAHGGSYEQYF.